The rows below give T cell receptor beta chains drawn from one sample of a study of T cell repertoires in cytomegalovirus infection. Each CDR3 protein gets one entry after TCRdb re-called the reads with MiXCR. The data show around 630,000 distinct CDR3 sequences, with 24% seen just once and roughly 8% held by the top ten. Sequencing was carried out using CD8+ T cells from PBMCs. The source of these receptors is a human donor in good health (CMV status not recorded). Some clones in this sample may be carry-over from other donors' samples. Each CDR3 is given with its conserved first and last residue. A D gene is named only where the DNA matches it firmly. Some rows have no size entry. The others give once, few or many, or a class for an expanded clone.

size	V	D	J	CDR3	DNA
.	TRBV10-3	TRBD1	TRBJ1-2	CAINTYRDSGYGYTF	TGTGCCATCAACACATACCGGGACAGTGGGTATGGCTACACCTTC
.	TRBV27	TRBD2	TRBJ2-5	CASSSPRTSLETQYF	TGTGCCAGCAGTTCTCCCCGGACTAGCCTGGAGACCCAGTACTTC
.	TRBV7-9	TRBD1	TRBJ1-2	CASRRADRANYGYTF	TGTGCCAGCAGACGCGCGGACAGGGCCAACTATGGCTACACCTTC
few	TRBV2	TRBD1	TRBJ2-5	CASWRTGQETQYF	TGTGCCAGTTGGAGGACAGGCCAAGAGACCCAGTACTTC
few	TRBV12-3/TRBV12-4	.	TRBJ2-3	CASSFRFSSTDTQYF	TGTGCCAGCAGTTTCCGCTTTTCTAGCACAGATACGCAGTATTTT
few	TRBV20-1	.	TRBJ2-3	CSARAGRGRAQYF	TGCAGTGCTAGAGCCGGGCGGGGGCGTGCGCAGTATTTT
many	TRBV6-1	.	TRBJ2-1	CASSGLGSYNEQFF	TGTGCCAGCAGTGGGCTGGGGTCCTACAATGAGCAGTTCTTC
.	TRBV29-1	.	TRBJ2-2	CSVEDPDRPNTGELFF	TGCAGCGTTGAAGATCCGGACAGACCGAACACCGGGGAGCTGTTTTTT
many	TRBV2	TRBD1	TRBJ2-1	CASRDRGDYNEQFF	TGTGCCAGCAGAGACAGGGGCGACTACAATGAGCAGTTCTTC
few	TRBV20-1	TRBD1	TRBJ2-7	CSARRDRYTDHEQYF	TGCAGTGCTAGAAGGGACAGGTATACCGATCACGAGCAGTACTTC
many	TRBV7-2	.	TRBJ2-3	CASSRGEGVTDTQYF	TGTGCCAGCAGCCGTGGTGAGGGGGTAACAGATACGCAGTATTTT
many	TRBV7-9	TRBD1	TRBJ2-5	CASTLDRAQETQYF	TGTGCCAGCACCCTAGACAGGGCCCAAGAGACCCAGTACTTC
.	TRBV20-1	.	TRBJ1-6	CSARGWADSPLHF	TGCAGTGCTAGAGGATGGGCTGATTCACCCCTCCACTTT
.	TRBV2	.	TRBJ2-1	CVSSEYEQFF	TGTGTCAGCAGTGAGTATGAGCAGTTCTTC
.	TRBV11-2	.	TRBJ1-2	CASSLEVPGNYGYTF	TGTGCCAGCAGCTTAGAGGTCCCCGGGAACTATGGCTACACCTTC
few	TRBV6-2/TRBV6-3	TRBD1	TRBJ1-2	CASSYGTESLVAYGYTF	TGTGCCAGCAGTTACGGGACAGAGTCCCTCGTCGCCTATGGCTACACCTTC
.	TRBV6-6	.	TRBJ2-1	CASSYSTRGDYNEQFF	TGTGCCAGCAGTTACTCAACGCGGGGCGACTACAATGAGCAGTTCTTC
.	TRBV27	TRBD1	TRBJ1-2	CASRGGEVGYTF	TGTGCCTCCAGGGGGGGGGAAGTTGGCTACACCTTC
many	TRBV7-9	.	TRBJ2-1	CASSSYRDPRGNEQFF	TGTGCCAGCAGCTCCTACCGGGACCCCCGCGGCAATGAGCAGTTCTTC
few	TRBV6-2/TRBV6-3	.	TRBJ1-5	CASSPTWTPQPQHF	TGTGCCAGCAGCCCTACGTGGACCCCGCAGCCCCAGCATTTT
few	TRBV15	.	TRBJ2-5	CATSPLGLLGETQYF	TGTGCCACCAGCCCTCTCGGGCTACTGGGTGAGACCCAGTACTTC
.	TRBV9	.	TRBJ2-5	CASSVEAGEETQYF	TGTGCCAGCAGCGTAGAGGCAGGGGAAGAGACCCAGTACTTC
.	TRBV5-1	.	TRBJ2-1	CASSPPGRDHNEQFF	TGCGCCAGCAGCCCTCCGGGACGAGACCACAATGAGCAGTTCTTC
few	TRBV6-5	TRBD2	TRBJ2-5	CASSDPRGGLGETQYF	TGTGCCAGCAGCGACCCCCGGGGGGGCCTTGGAGAGACCCAGTACTTC
few	TRBV28	.	TRBJ1-1	CASRFFNTEAFF	TGTGCCAGCAGATTCTTTAACACTGAAGCTTTCTTT
.	TRBV4-3	TRBD1	TRBJ1-1	CASSQDQDRGDGAFF	TGCGCCAGCAGCCAAGATCAGGACAGGGGGGACGGAGCTTTCTTT
.	TRBV20-1	.	TRBJ2-7	CSAFFGVAYEQYF	TGCAGTGCCTTCTTCGGGGTTGCCTACGAGCAGTACTTC
many	TRBV7-9	.	TRBJ2-3	CASSFSRDFTDTQYF	TGTGCCAGCAGCTTCTCGCGGGACTTCACAGATACGCAGTATTTT